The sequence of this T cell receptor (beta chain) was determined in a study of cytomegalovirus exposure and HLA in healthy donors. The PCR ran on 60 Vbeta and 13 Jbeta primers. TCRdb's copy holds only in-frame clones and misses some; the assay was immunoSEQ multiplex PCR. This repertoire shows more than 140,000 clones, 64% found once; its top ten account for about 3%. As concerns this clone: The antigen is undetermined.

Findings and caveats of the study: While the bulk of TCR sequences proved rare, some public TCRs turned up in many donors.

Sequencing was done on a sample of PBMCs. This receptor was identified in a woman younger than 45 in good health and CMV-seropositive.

CDR3 sequence (DNA): TGTGCCAGCAGTAGGACAGTTGATCAGCCCCAGCATTTT. Its protein product is CASSRTVDQPQHF. The V and J genes are TRBV6-5 and TRBJ1-5, with a weak D call TRBD1 (6 bases). This CDR3 is built from 13 residues. Germline-derived CDR1 and CDR2 are MNHEY and SVGAGI. V lost 5 bases, J lost 5 bases, and 10 bases lay in between.